Following are 26 T cell receptor beta chains from one sample sequenced in a study of OX40 agonist ivuxolimab in advanced cancers. Measured with immunoSEQ multiplex PCR; TCRdb has only the in-frame clones, and not every one. The sample includes tens of thousands of clones, about 89% of them seen just once. Material: CD4+ or CD8+ T cells sorted from blood, obtained in a trial of the OX40 agonist ivuxolimab. These receptors all come from an adult with an advanced solid tumor such as melanoma, head and neck, liver or kidney cancer.

J is TRBJ2-3 and V is TRBV30; 10 positions agree with TRBD2. The CDR3 is 16 residues long. Unmatched junction bases numbered 8, after V lost 2 bases and J lost 3 bases. CDR1 is GTSNPN, CDR2 SVGIG, per germline (reference sequence). This CDR3 reads CAWSPPSGGGTDTQYF. The CDR3 region has the DNA TGTGCCTGGAGTCCCCCCAGCGGGGGGGGAACAGATACGCAGTATTTT.

The chain carries TRBV29-1 and TRBJ2-1; 9 bases match TRBD2. The germline V gene has CDR1 SQVTM and CDR2 ANQGSEA. The V gene end was trimmed by 5 bases and the J gene end by 1 base; junction bases not matched to a gene: 3. CDR3 length equals 14 residues. Here the CDR3 reads CSVKRGASYNEQFF. The CDR3 nucleotides are TGCAGCGTTAAGCGGGGGGCGTCCTACAATGAGCAGTTCTTC.

The chain has TRBV27 and TRBJ2-2, with D perhaps TRBD2 (6 bases). Germline-derived CDR1 and CDR2 are MNHEY and SMNVEV (reference sequence). V was pared by 4 bases and J by 0 bases, with 6 bases between. The CDR3 is 14 amino acids. In DNA form, the CDR3 reads TGTGCCAGCAGTTGGGGGGCGAACACCGGGGAGCTGTTTTTT. It encodes CASSWGANTGELFF.

The chain couples TRBV7-6 to TRBJ1-1; 8 bases fit TRBD1. Germline CDR1 is SGHVS and CDR2 is FNYEAQ. V was clipped by 1 base and J by 2 bases; unmatched bases: 12. This CDR3 has 18 residues. The CDR3 bases are TGTGCCAGCAGCTTAGAAGGGGCAGGGGGCCCTCTAAACACTGAAGCTTTCTTT. This encodes CASSLEGAGGPLNTEAFF.

The chain employs TRBV7-2 and TRBJ2-7, with 9 bases aligning to TRBD1. The V segment lost 5 bases and the J segment 8 bases; nucleotides outside the gene matches: 13. Germline V gene data show CDR1 as SGHTA and CDR2 as FQGNSA. The CDR3 sequence is 15 residues long. CDR3 sequence (DNA): TGTGCCAGCAGCAGATCGACAGGGGGTGAGAGAAAGCAGTACTTC. It translates to CASSRSTGGERKQYF. Filled out from reference TRBV7-2 and TRBJ2-7, the complete variable domain reads GAGVSQSPSNKVTEKGKDVELRCDPISGHTALYWYRQSLGQGLEFLIYFQGNSAPDKSGLPSDRFSAERTGGSVSTLTIQRTQQEDSAVYLCASSRSTGGERKQYFGPGTRLTVT.

V is TRBV6-1 and J is TRBJ2-4; D ambiguous. V shed 0 bases and J shed 3 bases, with 21 bases lying between them. The CDR3 length is 19 residues. Germline V lookup: CDR1 MNHNS, CDR2 SASEGT. CDR3 sequence reads: CASSEALRFLVGIKNIQYF. CDR3 nucleotides: TGTGCCAGCAGTGAAGCGCTTCGGTTCCTGGTAGGGATCAAAAACATTCAGTACTTC.

V and J are TRBV6-5 and TRBJ1-3; D is perhaps TRBD1 (6 bases). Trimming shortened V by 6 bases and J by 5 bases, and 14 bases separated the two germline ends. Germline V gene data show CDR1 as MNHEY and CDR2 as SVGAGI. The CDR3 is 14 amino acids. This chain's CDR3 is CASRRQAQRNTIYF. CDR3 DNA: TGTGCCAGCAGACGACAGGCACAGCGAAACACCATATATTTT.

The V and J genes are TRBV6-6 and TRBJ2-7; 10 positions match TRBD2. Per the germline V gene, CDR1 is MNHNY and CDR2 is SVGAGI (reference sequence). The CDR3 length is 15 residues. V lost 2 bases, J lost 3 bases, and 4 bases stayed unmatched. The CDR3 reads CASSYELAGYYEQYF. The DNA for the CDR3 is TGTGCCAGCAGTTACGAACTAGCGGGATACTACGAGCAGTACTTC.

This sequence joins TRBV5-1 and TRBJ2-1; 10 bases are shared with TRBD1. CDR1 SGHRS and CDR2 YFSETQ come from the germline V gene. This CDR3 contains 14 residues. With 4 bases clipped from V and 5 bases from J, the junction kept 3 bases outside the gene matches. DNA for the CDR3: TGCGCCAGCAGCCCCGGGACAGGGGACAATGAGCAGTTCTTC. Translation gives CASSPGTGDNEQFF.

The rearrangement uses TRBV14 and TRBJ1-2; D call uncertain. CDR3 length: 15 amino acids. The germline V gene encodes CDR1 SGHDN and CDR2 FVKESK. Trimming removed 0 bases at V and 1 base at J, with 9 bases between. CDR3 region: CASSQDRNINYGYTF. CDR3 in DNA: TGTGCCAGCAGCCAAGATAGGAATATTAACTATGGCTACACCTTC.

V gene TRBV10-3 combines with J gene TRBJ1-2, with a weak D call TRBD1 (6 bases). Germline V gene lookup returns CDR1 ENHRY and CDR2 SYGVKD. This CDR3 is built from 14 residues. The V and J ends lost 4 bases and 0 bases respectively, with 9 bases between them. The CDR3 region is CAISAQGSNYGYTF. CDR3 nucleotides: TGTGCCATCAGTGCCCAGGGGTCTAACTATGGCTACACCTTC.

The rearrangement links TRBV10-3 to TRBJ1-2, with D tentatively TRBD1 (6 bases). The CDR3 has 16 amino acids. The germline V gene encodes CDR1 ENHRY and CDR2 SYGVKD. Trimming left V 0 bases short and J 3 bases short, with 14 bases between. The CDR3, as DNA: TGTGCCATCAGTGAGTCACTACAGGGTCGGGACTATGGCTACACCTTC. As protein: CAISESLQGRDYGYTF.

The chain is built from TRBV4-1 and TRBJ2-1; D may correspond to TRBD1 or TRBD2 (6 bases each). The CDR3 is made up of 21 amino acids. The V and J ends lost 5 bases and 0 bases respectively, with 29 bases between them. From germline, CDR1 is MGHRA and CDR2 YSYEKL. The chain's CDR3 is CASSSYPGRGPKISSYNEQFF. In DNA, the CDR3 is TGCGCCAGCAGCTCCTATCCTGGTCGGGGGCCAAAGATTAGCTCCTACAATGAGCAGTTCTTC.

The rearrangement joins TRBV10-2 to TRBJ2-5; TRBD1 agrees at 7 bases. The DNA end lines up better with TRBJ2-7; the J call may be wrong. Germline V lookup: CDR1 WSHSY, CDR2 SAAADI. CDR3 length: 14 amino acids. The CDR3 bases are TGCGCCAGCAGCCTAGGGGGCGCCCGGTACGAGCAGTACTTC. It is translated as CASSLGGARYEQYF.

The chain uses TRBV29-1 and TRBJ1-2; unclear D gene. The CDR3 is 11 residues long. V lost 4 bases, J lost 6 bases, and 9 bases lay in between. Germline-derived CDR1 and CDR2 are SQVTM and ANQGSEA. The CDR3: CSVGAGNGYTF. The CDR3 DNA sequence: TGCAGCGTTGGAGCGGGGAATGGCTACACCTTC.

The chain uses TRBV5-5 and TRBJ2-2; tentatively, D is TRBD1 (6 bases). This CDR3 has 15 residues. Germline CDR1 and CDR2: SGHKS and YYEKEE (reference sequence). V was clipped by 4 bases and J by 4 bases, with 14 bases between them. Here the CDR3 DNA reads TGTGCCAGCAGCCTCGACAGGCTCCCCACCGGGGAGCTGTTTTTT. This codes for CASSLDRLPTGELFF.

V gene TRBV18 combines with J gene TRBJ2-2, with a possible D match to TRBD1 (6 bases). Germline CDR1 and CDR2: KGHSH and LQKENI. V lost 6 bases to trimming and J lost 2 bases, with 10 bases between them. This CDR3 contains 14 residues. The CDR3 protein is CASSPDRNTGELFF. The CDR3 DNA reads TGTGCCAGCTCCCCGGACAGAAACACCGGGGAGCTGTTTTTT.

J is TRBJ1-2 and V is TRBV5-1; possible D gene TRBD1, 5 bases. V lost 0 bases and J 4 bases, leaving 10 bases between the germline ends. The length of the CDR3 is 14 residues. CDR1 is SGHRS, CDR2 YFSETQ, per germline. CDR3 DNA sequence: TGCGCCAGCAGCTTGGGAGGAGGGACCTATGGCTACACCTTC. Its protein product is CASSLGGGTYGYTF.

The chain has TRBV7-2 and TRBJ2-3; unclear D gene. From germline, CDR1 is SGHTA and CDR2 FQGNSA. The CDR3 runs 15 residues. Trimming removed 5 bases from V and 0 bases from J, with 12 bases in between. This CDR3 is CASSPARRSTDTQYF. As DNA, the CDR3 is TGTGCCAGCAGCCCGGCGCGGCGGAGCACAGATACGCAGTATTTT. Filled out from reference TRBV7-2 and TRBJ2-3, the complete variable domain reads GAGVSQSPSNKVTEKGKDVELRCDPISGHTALYWYRQSLGQGLEFLIYFQGNSAPDKSGLPSDRFSAERTGGSVSTLTIQRTQQEDSAVYLCASSPARRSTDTQYFGPGTRLTVL.

The V and J genes are TRBV7-6 and TRBJ1-2, with D unclear. The CDR3 is made up of 13 amino acids. Trimming left V 0 bases short and J 7 bases short, with 9 bases between. Germline CDR1 and CDR2: SGHVS and FNYEAQ. CDR3 residues: CASSLAPDAGYTF. Here the CDR3 DNA reads TGTGCCAGCAGCTTAGCGCCAGATGCTGGCTACACCTTC.

The CDR3 loop is CASSSQGVQGYGYTF. The CDR3 DNA reads as TGCGCCAGCAGCTCACAGGGGGTACAAGGCTATGGCTACACCTTC. This sequence joins TRBV5-1 and TRBJ1-2; 8 bases are a match to TRBD1. Germline CDR1 and CDR2: SGHRS and YFSETQ. The V gene end was trimmed by 3 bases and the J gene end by 4 bases; junction bases not matched to a gene: 8. This CDR3 has 15 residues.

This clone was picked up a small number of times. V and J are TRBV6-5 and TRBJ1-1, with 10 nucleotides matching TRBD1. The germline V gene encodes CDR1 MNHEY and CDR2 SVGAGI. This CDR3 has 15 residues. The V gene end was trimmed by 6 bases and the J gene end by 4 bases; junction bases not matched to a gene: 8. The CDR3 loop is CASRGTGTGATEAFF. As DNA, the CDR3 is TGTGCCAGCAGAGGTACCGGGACAGGGGCCACTGAAGCTTTCTTT.

The chain links TRBV19 to TRBJ2-2; TRBD1 matches at 8 bases. The V segment lost 5 bases and the J segment 0 bases; nucleotides outside the gene matches: 5. The CDR3 runs to 16 residues. Germline V gives CDR1 LNHDA, CDR2 SQIVND (reference sequence). The CDR3, as DNA: TGTGCCAGTAGTGTGGGACAGGCGTCGAACACCGGGGAGCTGTTTTTT. It encodes CASSVGQASNTGELFF.

The V and J genes are TRBV12-5 and TRBJ1-5; no clear D. CDR3 length equals 13 residues. The V end lost 1 base, the J end lost 6 bases, and 7 bases lay between the germline ends. CDR1 and CDR2 (germline): LGHNT, FRNRAP. The CDR3 is CASGLARAQPQHF. The CDR3 region has the DNA TGTGCTAGTGGTTTGGCAAGGGCTCAGCCCCAGCATTTT.

The chain uses TRBV13 and TRBJ1-1; D remains ambiguous. CDR1 PRHDT and CDR2 FYEKMQ come from the germline V gene (reference sequence). V lost 1 base and J lost 1, with 10 bases in between. The CDR3 is 15 residues long. The CDR3 loop is CASSLVWSPNTEAFF. Written as DNA, the CDR3 is TGTGCCAGCAGCTTAGTGTGGTCCCCGAACACTGAAGCTTTCTTT. The whole variable domain, remainder taken from reference TRBV13 and TRBJ1-1, is AAGVIQSPRHLIKEKRETATLKCYPIPRHDTVYWYQQGPGQDPQFLISFYEKMQSDKGSIPDRFSAQQFSDYHSELNMSSLELGDSALYFCASSLVWSPNTEAFFGQGTRLTVV.

The chain recombines TRBV5-1 with TRBJ1-2; 10 nucleotides align to TRBD1. Trimming removed 4 bases from V and 10 bases from J; junction bases left unmatched: 16. Germline loops: CDR1 SGHRS, CDR2 YFSETQ. This CDR3 has 16 amino acids. The CDR3 loop is CASSLPGTGDDVDYTF. DNA for the CDR3: TGCGCCAGCAGCCTTCCCGGGACAGGGGATGATGTCGACTACACCTTC.